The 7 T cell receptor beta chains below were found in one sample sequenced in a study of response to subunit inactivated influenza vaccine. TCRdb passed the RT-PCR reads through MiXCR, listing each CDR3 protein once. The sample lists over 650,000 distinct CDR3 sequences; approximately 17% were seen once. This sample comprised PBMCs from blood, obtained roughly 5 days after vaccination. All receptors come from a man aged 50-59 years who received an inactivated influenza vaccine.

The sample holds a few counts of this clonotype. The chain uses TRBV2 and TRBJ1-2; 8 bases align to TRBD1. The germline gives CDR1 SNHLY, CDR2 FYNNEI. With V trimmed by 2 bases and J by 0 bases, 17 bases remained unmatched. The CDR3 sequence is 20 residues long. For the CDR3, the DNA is TGTGCCAGCAGTGAACCGGGGGGGACAGGAGACCCCTCAACTAACTATGGCTACACCTTC. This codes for CASSEPGGTGDPSTNYGYTF.

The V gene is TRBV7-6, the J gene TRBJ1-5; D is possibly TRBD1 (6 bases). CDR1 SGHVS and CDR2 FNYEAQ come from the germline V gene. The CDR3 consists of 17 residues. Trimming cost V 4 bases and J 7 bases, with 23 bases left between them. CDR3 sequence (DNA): TGTGCCAGCAGCTCCACGCTGGGGGCAGGAGGGGTGCAGCCCCAGCATTTT. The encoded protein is CASSSTLGAGGVQPQHF.

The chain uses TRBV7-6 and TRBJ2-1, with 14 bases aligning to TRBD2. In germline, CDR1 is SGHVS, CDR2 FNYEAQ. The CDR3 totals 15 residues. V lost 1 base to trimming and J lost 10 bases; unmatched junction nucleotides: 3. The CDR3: CASSLVGLAGVEQFF. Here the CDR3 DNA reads TGTGCCAGCAGCTTAGTGGGACTAGCGGGGGTGGAGCAGTTCTTC.

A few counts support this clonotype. CDR3 sequence (DNA): TGTGCCAGCAGCAAAGGGGGGAGTCGCACAGATACGCAGTATTTT. Translation: CASSKGGSRTDTQYF. This chain links TRBV7-7 with TRBJ2-3; D might be TRBD1 or TRBD2, each matching 6 bases. This CDR3 contains 15 residues. V lost 5 bases and J lost 1, with 13 bases in between. CDR1 is SSHAT and CDR2 is FNYEAQ in the germline V gene (reference sequence).

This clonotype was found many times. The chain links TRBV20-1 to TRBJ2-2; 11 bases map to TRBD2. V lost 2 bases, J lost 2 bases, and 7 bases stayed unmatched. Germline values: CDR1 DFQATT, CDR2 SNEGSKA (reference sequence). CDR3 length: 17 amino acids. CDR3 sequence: CSARFPSGRINTGELFF. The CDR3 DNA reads TGCAGTGCTAGATTCCCTAGCGGGAGGATAAACACCGGGGAGCTGTTTTTT.

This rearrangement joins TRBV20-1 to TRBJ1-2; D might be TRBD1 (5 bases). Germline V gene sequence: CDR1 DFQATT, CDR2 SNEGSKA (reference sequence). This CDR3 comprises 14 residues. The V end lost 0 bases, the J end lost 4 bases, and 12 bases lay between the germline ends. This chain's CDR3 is CSARDGADLYGYTF. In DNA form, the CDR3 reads TGCAGTGCTAGAGATGGGGCGGACCTCTATGGCTACACCTTC.

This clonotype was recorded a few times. The CDR3 region has the DNA TGTGCCAGCAGTCCCGGGGACTATCGGTACCAAGAGACCCAGTACTTC. It encodes CASSPGDYRYQETQYF. V is TRBV6-1 and J is TRBJ2-5, with TRBD2 matching 7 bases. Unmatched junction bases numbered 9, after V lost 5 bases and J lost 0 bases. Germline lookup yields CDR1 MNHNS and CDR2 SASEGT. CDR3 length equals 16 residues.